The next 30 T cell receptor beta chains were all read from a single sample in a study of response to subunit inactivated influenza vaccine. Using its own MiXCR run on the RT-PCR reads, TCRdb lists one record per CDR3 protein. This table has hundreds of thousands of distinct CDR3 sequences, 14% appearing once. The sequences come from PBMCs from blood, collected 14 days before vaccination. These TCRs come from a man in his fifties who received an inactivated influenza vaccine.

The sample holds many counts of this clonotype. The V call is TRBV10-3, the J call TRBJ2-1; TRBD1 matches at 8 bases. Germline assignment: CDR1 ENHRY and CDR2 SYGVKD. This CDR3 has 14 residues. V was clipped by 8 bases and J by 6 bases; unmatched bases: 9. The CDR3 DNA follows: TGTGCCATCCAGGGGGCGGGACGCCCCAATGAGCAGTTCTTC. This codes for CAIQGAGRPNEQFF.

This clonotype has more than one count but fewer than ten. This chain connects TRBV20-1 to TRBJ2-7; 11 bases are shared with TRBD1. This CDR3 spans 14 amino acids. V lost 3 bases, J lost 2 bases, and 3 bases stayed unmatched. From germline, CDR1 is DFQATT and CDR2 SNEGSKA (reference sequence). The CDR3 DNA sequence: TGCAGTGCTAGCCAGGGACAGGGGGCCTACGAGCAGTACTTC. This codes for CSASQGQGAYEQYF.

This clonotype appeared a few times. The rearrangement uses TRBV15 and TRBJ2-5; D uncertain. V gave up 3 bases and J gave up 5 bases, with 10 bases separating them. The germline gives CDR1 LNHNV, CDR2 YYDKDF (reference sequence). The CDR3 contains 13 residues. The CDR3 DNA is TGTGCCACCAGCAGCCAAAAAAGGGAGACCCAGTACTTC. It specifies CATSSQKRETQYF.

The chain employs TRBV7-2 and TRBJ1-6, with D possibly TRBD1 on 5 matching bases. The CDR3 has 15 residues. Germline values: CDR1 SGHTA, CDR2 FQGNSA. The V and J ends lost 2 bases and 6 bases respectively, with 11 bases between them. The CDR3 DNA sequence: TGTGCCAGCAGCTTAAACGCAGGGATTAATTCACCCCTCCACTTT. This translates into CASSLNAGINSPLHF.

In this sample, this clonotype turned up a few times. As DNA, the CDR3 is TGCAGTGCTAGCAATGACAGGTACAATGAGCAGTTCTTC. This gives the protein CSASNDRYNEQFF. The chain employs TRBV20-1 and TRBJ2-1; D is perhaps TRBD1 (6 bases). Germline V lookup: CDR1 DFQATT, CDR2 SNEGSKA (reference sequence). Trimming shortened V by 3 bases and J by 4 bases, and 10 bases separated the two germline ends. This CDR3 comprises 13 residues.

This clonotype came up many times. The chain uses TRBV20-1 and TRBJ2-1; the D gene is possibly TRBD2 (6 bases). From germline, CDR1 is DFQATT and CDR2 SNEGSKA (reference sequence). The CDR3 runs to 11 residues. Trimming cost V 5 bases and J 6 bases, with 8 bases left between them. CDR3 loop: CSAGTPNEQFF. Here the CDR3 DNA reads TGCAGTGCTGGGACTCCCAATGAGCAGTTCTTC.

In this sample, this clonotype turned up many times. This rearrangement joins TRBV6-4 to TRBJ2-3; the D gene could be TRBD1 or TRBD2 (5 bases each). The CDR3 is 14 amino acids. Germline assignment: CDR1 MRHNA and CDR2 SNTAGT. The V and J ends lost 2 bases and 1 base respectively, with 7 bases between them. CDR3 sequence (DNA): TGTGCCAGCAGTGACAGGGGAGGCACAGATACGCAGTATTTT. It translates to CASSDRGGTDTQYF.

This clonotype was recorded a few times. This chain connects TRBV7-2 to TRBJ1-2, with D uncertain. The CDR3 consists of 14 residues. Germline V gene sequence: CDR1 SGHTA, CDR2 FQGNSA. Trimming took 3 bases from V and 7 from J, leaving 15 bases between them. The CDR3 DNA follows: TGTGCCAGCAGCTTGGGCAGGAATCGGTTTGGCTACACCTTC. Protein sequence: CASSLGRNRFGYTF.

This clonotype was counted between two and nine times. The chain combines TRBV15 with TRBJ2-3; TRBD2 might be the D (6 bases). The CDR3 consists of 15 residues. Germline lookup yields CDR1 LNHNV and CDR2 YYDKDF (reference sequence). Trimming pared 3 bases from V and 2 bases from J, leaving 12 bases between. The CDR3 region is CATSSRGGFTDTQYF. In DNA form, the CDR3 reads TGTGCCACCAGCAGCCGGGGAGGTTTCACAGATACGCAGTATTTT.

The chain recombines TRBV29-1 with TRBJ1-2; TRBD1 agrees at 11 bases. Per the germline V gene, CDR1 is SQVTM and CDR2 is ANQGSEA. This CDR3 is built from 15 residues. J lost 4 bases, V lost 5 bases, and 9 bases had no gene match. Here the CDR3 DNA reads TGCAGCGTTCAAAAAACCGGGACAGGGGGCTATGGCTACACCTTC. It translates to CSVQKTGTGGYGYTF. The full variable domain, rest sourced from reference TRBV29-1 and TRBJ1-2, is SAVISQKPSRDICQRGTSLTIQCQVDSQVTMMFWYRQQPGQSLTLIATANQGSEATYESGFVIDKFPISRPNLTFSTLTVSNMSPEDSSIYLCSVQKTGTGGYGYTFGSGTRLTVV.

In this sample, this clonotype turned up a few times. This chain uses TRBV15 with TRBJ1-1; D possibly corresponds to TRBD1 (5 bases). Germline values: CDR1 LNHNV, CDR2 YYDKDF (reference sequence). The V gene lost 5 bases and the J gene lost 2 bases, with 18 bases spanning the gap. The CDR3 runs to 16 residues. CDR3: CATSVDRTSGNTEAFF. CDR3 sequence (DNA): TGTGCCACCAGCGTAGACAGAACCTCTGGAAACACTGAAGCTTTCTTT.

Only a few counts were recorded for this clonotype. The chain employs TRBV20-1 and TRBJ2-5; 7 bases are shared with TRBD1. After removal of 5 bases from V and 5 bases from J, the junction contained 14 bases not matched to a gene. Germline lookup yields CDR1 DFQATT and CDR2 SNEGSKA (reference sequence). The CDR3 covers 15 residues. The CDR3 nucleotides are TGCAGTGCTCCTGCCCCGGACAGGCAGGAGGAGACCCAGTACTTC. Amino acids: CSAPAPDRQEETQYF.

In this sample, this clonotype turned up many times. The CDR3 reads CSAMLGFYGYTF. The CDR3, as DNA: TGCAGCGCAATGCTCGGATTCTATGGCTACACCTTC. This rearrangement joins TRBV29-1 to TRBJ1-2; D not resolved. This CDR3 is built from 12 residues. The germline gives CDR1 SQVTM, CDR2 ANQGSEA. Trimming stripped 7 bases from V and 4 bases from J, with 13 bases between.

The chain is built from TRBV4-1 and TRBJ2-5; 7 bases agree with TRBD2. The CDR3 is 14 residues long. Germline CDR1 MGHRA, CDR2 YSYEKL. V was clipped by 0 bases and J by 5 bases; unmatched bases: 3. The CDR3 reads CASSQEGGEETQYF. The CDR3 DNA is TGCGCCAGCAGCCAAGAGGGGGGGGAGGAGACCCAGTACTTC.

V gene TRBV7-3 combines with J gene TRBJ2-3; a possible D gene is TRBD2 (5 bases). V lost 4 bases and J lost 4, with 9 bases in between. The CDR3 has 13 residues. In germline, CDR1 is SGHTA, CDR2 FQGTGA. CDR3 in amino acids: CASSSTSADTQYF. The DNA for the CDR3 is TGTGCCAGCAGCTCAACTAGTGCAGATACGCAGTATTTT.

This chain links TRBV4-1 with TRBJ2-1; D not certain. This CDR3 contains 16 residues. Trimming shortened V by 1 base and J by 4 bases, and 14 bases separated the two germline ends. The germline gives CDR1 MGHRA, CDR2 YSYEKL. The CDR3, as DNA: TGCGCCAGCAGCCAAGGACCCTCTAGTGGGTACAATGAGCAGTTCTTC. Its translation is CASSQGPSSGYNEQFF.

This clonotype was counted many times. This sequence joins TRBV4-1 and TRBJ2-1; D gene ambiguous. CDR1 and CDR2 from the germline V gene are MGHRA and YSYEKL. The CDR3 runs to 17 residues. V was cut by 2 bases and J by 3 bases, with 17 bases left in between. The CDR3 coding sequence is TGCGCCAGCAGCCAACTCCCGATACTATCCCGCTACAATGAGCAGTTCTTC. It encodes CASSQLPILSRYNEQFF.

The table lists this clonotype with many counts. V is TRBV6-2 or TRBV6-3 and J is TRBJ2-5; D may be TRBD2 (7 bases). The CDR3 runs to 15 residues. The V end lost 1 base, the J end lost 1 base, and 10 bases lay between the germline ends. Germline V gene lookup returns CDR1 MNHEY and CDR2 SVGEGT. CDR3 residues: CASSYWGGPQETQYF. Here the CDR3 DNA reads TGTGCCAGCAGTTACTGGGGGGGCCCCCAAGAGACCCAGTACTTC.

The genes are TRBV18 and TRBJ2-1, with a tentative D call TRBD2 (5 bases). Germline V CDR1 and CDR2: KGHSH, LQKENI. Trimming cost V 2 bases and J 0 bases, with 11 bases left between them. The CDR3 is 16 amino acids. CDR3 in DNA: TGTGCCAGCTCACCAAACATGCGGGCCTCCTACAATGAGCAGTTCTTC. Amino acid sequence: CASSPNMRASYNEQFF.

The chain employs TRBV25-1 and TRBJ1-2; D unclear. Per the germline V gene, CDR1 is MGHDK and CDR2 is SYGVNS. Trimming took off 6 bases at V and 10 bases at J, with 15 bases between the two ends. CDR3 length: 12 residues. The CDR3 spells CASSQAGRVYTF. In DNA form, the CDR3 reads TGTGCCAGCAGCCAAGCCGGCAGAGTCTACACCTTC.

This clonotype appeared a few times. V gene TRBV15 combines with J gene TRBJ1-5; TRBD1 agrees at 8 bases. Germline trimming cut 0 bases from V and 6 bases from J; bases unmatched to any gene: 4. CDR1 and CDR2 (germline): LNHNV, YYDKDF (reference sequence). This CDR3 is built from 15 residues. CDR3 amino acids: CATSRDQGAGQPQHF. The CDR3 DNA follows: TGTGCCACCAGCAGAGATCAGGGGGCAGGTCAGCCCCAGCATTTT.

Ten or more counts support this clonotype. The chain carries TRBV15 and TRBJ1-5; D is perhaps TRBD1 (6 bases). The CDR3 sequence is 15 residues long. V was pared by 4 bases and J by 11 bases, with 21 bases between. Germline V gene sequence: CDR1 LNHNV, CDR2 YYDKDF (reference sequence). CDR3 loop: CATSNTGTPGWAQHF. The DNA of the CDR3 is TGTGCCACCAGCAACACCGGGACACCGGGTTGGGCCCAGCATTTT.

The J gene is TRBJ1-4, the V gene TRBV9, with D possibly TRBD1 on 6 matching bases. The CDR3 covers 15 residues. V lost 4 bases to trimming and J lost 5 bases, with 15 bases between them. Looked up from germline, CDR1 is SGDLS and CDR2 is YYNGEE. Here the CDR3 reads CASSYGTTINEKLFF. The CDR3 DNA sequence: TGTGCCAGCAGCTATGGGACAACCATAAATGAAAAACTGTTTTTT.

The V gene is TRBV4-1, the J gene TRBJ2-1; a possible D gene is TRBD1 (6 bases). This CDR3 region has 13 residues. In germline, CDR1 is MGHRA, CDR2 YSYEKL. Trimming pared 3 bases from V and 9 bases from J, leaving 12 bases between. CDR3 sequence reads: CASSHPRGSEQFF. CDR3 coding DNA: TGCGCCAGCAGCCACCCTAGGGGGTCTGAGCAGTTCTTC.

At least ten counts were recorded for this clonotype. The J gene is TRBJ2-7, the V gene TRBV29-1, with 8 bases lining up with TRBD1. The trim removed 7 bases at V and 6 bases at J, leaving 8 bases unmatched. The CDR3 runs to 12 residues. Germline CDR1 SQVTM, CDR2 ANQGSEA. In DNA, the CDR3 is TGCAGCGGGGGGACAGGTGGTCGCGAGCAGTACTTC. Protein product: CSGGTGGREQYF.

This clonotype was seen more than once but under ten times. This chain links TRBV29-1 with TRBJ1-2, with TRBD1 as a possible D gene (6 bases). Trimming took 6 bases from V and 3 from J, leaving 11 bases between them. CDR1 SQVTM and CDR2 ANQGSEA come from the germline V gene. The CDR3 has 12 residues. Here the CDR3 reads CSVPQGYYGYTF. Written as DNA, the CDR3 is TGCAGCGTACCACAGGGATACTATGGCTACACCTTC.

The rearrangement joins TRBV6-5 to TRBJ2-2, with 7 nucleotides matching TRBD2. There are 14 residues in the CDR3. Trimming removed 4 bases from V and 4 bases from J; junction bases left unmatched: 3. Germline CDR1 MNHEY, CDR2 SVGAGI. CDR3 coding DNA: TGTGCCAGCAGTTGGGACTATTCCACCGGGGAGCTGTTTTTT. Protein product: CASSWDYSTGELFF.

The CDR3 sequence: CASSGLQGADETQYF. The CDR3 region has the DNA TGCGCCAGCAGCGGCCTACAGGGGGCTGATGAGACCCAGTACTTC. This chain connects TRBV5-1 to TRBJ2-5, with 9 positions matching TRBD1. The V gene's germline CDR1 is SGHRS and CDR2 YFSETQ. The CDR3 loop spans 15 amino acids. V trimming: 4 bases; J trimming: 5 bases; junction bases outside the gene matches: 9. The full variable domain, in which reference TRBV5-1 and TRBJ2-5 provide the parts outside the CDR3, is KAGVTQTPRYLIKTRGQQVTLSCSPISGHRSVSWYQQTPGQGLQFLFEYFSETQRNKGNFPGRFSGRQFSNSRSEMNVSTLELGDSALYLCASSGLQGADETQYFGPGTRLLVL.

This clonotype was seen just once. The V call is TRBV15, the J call TRBJ1-1, with 9 bases that match TRBD1. Germline CDR1 LNHNV, CDR2 YYDKDF (reference sequence). With V trimmed by 3 bases and J by 5 bases, 7 bases remained unmatched. There are 15 residues in the CDR3. The CDR3 region is CATSRDRGVGTEAFF. The CDR3 bases are TGTGCCACCAGCAGGGACAGGGGAGTGGGAACTGAAGCTTTCTTT. The full variable domain, completed using reference TRBV15 and TRBJ1-1, is DAMVIQNPRYQVTQFGKPVTLSCSQTLNHNVMYWYQQKSSQAPKLLFHYYDKDFNNEADTPDNFQSRRPNTSFCFLDIRSPGLGDTAMYLCATSRDRGVGTEAFFGQGTRLTVV.

This clonotype was seen a handful of times. In DNA form, the CDR3 reads TGCAGCGCTAGAGGACTAGCGGTAGATACGCAGTATTTT. This sequence encodes CSARGLAVDTQYF. The chain couples TRBV29-1 to TRBJ2-3, with 10 bases fitting TRBD2. CDR1 and CDR2 from the germline V gene are SQVTM and ANQGSEA. The CDR3 consists of 13 residues. Trimming cost V 7 bases and J 5 bases; bases outside gene matches: 6.